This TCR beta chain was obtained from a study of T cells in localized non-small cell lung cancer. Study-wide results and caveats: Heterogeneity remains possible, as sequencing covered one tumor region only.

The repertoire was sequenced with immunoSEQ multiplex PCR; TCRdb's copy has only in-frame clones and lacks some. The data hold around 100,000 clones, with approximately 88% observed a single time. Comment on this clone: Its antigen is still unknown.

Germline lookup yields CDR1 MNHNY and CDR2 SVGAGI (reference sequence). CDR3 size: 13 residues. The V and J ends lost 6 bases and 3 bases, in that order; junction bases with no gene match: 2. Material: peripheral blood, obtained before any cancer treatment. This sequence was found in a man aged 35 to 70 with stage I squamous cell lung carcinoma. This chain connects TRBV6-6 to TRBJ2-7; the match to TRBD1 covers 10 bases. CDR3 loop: CASRRDRGYEQYF. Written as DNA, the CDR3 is TGTGCCAGCAGGCGGGACAGGGGCTACGAGCAGTACTTC.